This T cell receptor (beta chain) emerged from a study of T cell responses to AZD1222 COVID-19 vaccine (dated by TCRdb to the early 2020s). Regarding the study in general: AZD1222 recipients with second doses at about 4 weeks or about 12 weeks were pooled, because spike-specific TCR depth and breadth did not differ between schedules. A total of under 250 trial participants underwent TCR sequencing, of whom 207 had received two doses of AZD1222 and approximately 25 had received two doses of the MenACWY control vaccine. Enrollment into the trials was organized by age into subgroups of 18-55, 56-69 and 70-plus years, and those subgroups contained about 160, 30 and 59 TCR-sequenced participants, respectively.

Comment on this clone: Its antigen is not yet known. Base qualities are not at hand, and no much larger clone is one base apart.

Taken from the germline V gene, the CDR1 and CDR2 loops are SGHTA and FQGNSA. V is cut back by 5 bases and J by 2 bases, with 9 bases in the junction unmatched. The cysteine opens and the phenylalanine closes a CDR3 of 18 amino acids. The sequence is cut down to CDR3 DNA, 54 bases in frame from base 1. What the authors observed across the whole study: Nearly half of unique spike-specific TCRs reportedly recognized epitopes outside regions mutated in the B.1.351 and B.1.1.7 variants. In the small 56-69-year group, the increase in depth fell short of significance, most likely because of low power. Vaccine-associated CD4 TCRs spanned the whole spike protein, with dominant responses in regions 160-218 and 743-854. Participants were mostly white British and included more females than males, and it was suggested by the authors that clonal diversity may have been underestimated. Conclusions about previously exposed vaccinees are limited because only five or six AZD1222 recipients were SARS-CoV-2 seropositive at baseline. Because no day 14 peak-response samples were available, repertoires were characterized only after the peak T cell response. Spike-specific TCR breadth and depth rose significantly after two AZD1222 doses compared with day 0 and with MenACWY recipients.

The sample's time point label is to be understood as: baseline before first vaccination. Vaccinee samples were obtained from the UK trials COV001 and COV002, which included a single-blind randomized controlled phase 2/3 trial of AZD1222 (ChAdOx1 nCoV-19) in healthy adults. For TCRbeta chain sequencing, PBMC samples from trial participants were taken at day 0 and at day 28 after the second dose. The CDR3 regions of human TCRbeta chains were analyzed by immunosequencing. Processing in the source paper ran as follows. TCRs in the repertoires were matched against a reference library of SARS-CoV-2-specific TCRs that had been generated with the MIRA antigen-specificity platform. Breadth was defined as the fraction of unique TCRs that were SARS-CoV-2-associated. Depth was defined as the fraction of total T cells that were SARS-CoV-2-associated. Using the MIRA data, each spike-specific TCR was assigned both to the spike region to which the TCR was reactive and to a CD4 or CD8 class. Log10-transformed breadth and depth values were compared by one-way ANOVA with Sidak's multiple comparisons tests. What TCRdb holds here is the immuneACCESS table cut down to in-frame rearrangements. Part of the clones is not present; checked against another copy, under half of the missing clones reflect an unresolved V gene, and the others are unexplained. Clonal size and the V and J genes are those of that table, whereas D and trimming came from the DNA. The sample contains 100,000 to 150,000 clones, more than 70% of them found a single time. Under 2% of the sample is taken by the ten largest.

In this chain, TRBV7-2 is recombined with TRBJ2-1; 13 middle bases align to TRBD2. The origin of this receptor is an adult in good health. The sequenced sample was peripheral blood, obtained on day 0 of AZD1222 vaccination. The DNA sequence is as follows: TGTGCCAGCAGCCTAAGATGGACTAGCGGGAGAGCCTACAATGAGCAGTTCTTC. Its translation is CASSLRWTSGRAYNEQFF.